The clone carrying this T cell receptor beta chain was counted once. The antigen remains undetermined. The sample originates from a study of cytomegalovirus exposure and HLA in healthy donors. Whole-study context: Early released data had 65 million to 100 million unique TCRs, all coming from HLA-typed donors. Study results and limitations: Most of the CMV-associated TCR beta chains (in a later analysis) appeared to be HLA-restricted.

60 Vbeta and 13 Jbeta primers were used in PCR. TCRdb's copy holds only in-frame clones and misses some; the assay was immunoSEQ multiplex PCR. The profile shows about 140,000 clones, around three quarters of them singletons. The clonotype comes from a man between 40 and 49 years old in good health and CMV-seropositive. The specimen sequenced was PBMCs.

The CDR3, as DNA: TGTGCCAGCAGTCCCAGTGGCGGGGGGCGGGTCGGGGAGCTGTTTTTT. Residues: CASSPSGGGRVGELFF. The chain carries TRBV28 and TRBJ2-2; 8 bases are shared with TRBD2. The CDR3 sequence is 16 residues long. V was clipped by 5 bases and J by 7 bases; unmatched bases: 12. CDR1 is MDHEN, CDR2 SYDVKM, per germline.